This entry features one T cell receptor beta chain sequence. Its antigen is unknown. One base away there is no much larger clone; base qualities are not given. This record comes from a study of neoadjuvant anti-PD-1 for oral cavity cancer (dated by TCRdb to the early 2020s). Regarding the complete study: Before undergoing curative-intent surgical resection, most patients got three to four biweekly nivolumab doses at 3 mg/kg. Under RECIST 1.1, a patient counted as a responder if showing complete response, partial response or stable disease, and as a non-responder if showing progression. The parent correlative cohort had 12 to 13 patients and a response rate of roughly 32%. Patients without progression received a fourth nivolumab dose around day 43 and underwent definitive surgical resection on days 50-56. General study outcomes and caveats: After neoadjuvant nivolumab, significantly higher T cell clonality (Gini index) was found within PBMCs in non-responders than in responders. Higher pretreatment blood Treg/Th17 ratios correlated with higher pretreatment blood TCRbeta clonality and lower post-treatment tumor TCRbeta clonality. TCR analyses included only a few patients per response group, and the authors called for larger cohorts for validation.

Interpreted using the paper, the time point label stands for: before neoadjuvant nivolumab. Patients had been newly diagnosed with stage II-IVA oral cavity squamous cell carcinoma, and no prior systemic or radiation treatment had been given to the patients. Everyone in the cohort had locally advanced, HPV-negative oral cavity squamous cell carcinoma. Peripheral blood mononuclear cells were analyzed directly and were not maintained or expanded in culture. Samples came from a longitudinal correlative study of a single-arm phase II trial of neoadjuvant nivolumab in oral cavity squamous cell carcinoma. Subject-matched pre- and post-treatment PBMCs and tumors from three responders and three non-responders underwent genomic DNA-based TCRbeta sequencing. Peripheral blood mononuclear cells were collected before nivolumab treatment and were collected again after treatment, at the time of surgery. The Maxwell RSC DNA from Cells kit was used to isolate genomic DNA from PBMCs.

The junction carries 8 bases between V and J, which are trimmed by 5 bases and 3 bases respectively. From cysteine to phenylalanine, the CDR3 is 14 amino acids long. The read is trimmed to its CDR3 DNA, 42 bases read in frame from base 1. The CDR1 and CDR2 encoded by the germline V gene are SGHNT and YENEEA. For deep sequencing of PBMC libraries, mostly around 480 ng of input genomic DNA was used, and six replicates were run per sample. The immunoSEQ hsTCRbeta kit was used to prepare TCRbeta libraries, following the manufacturer's instructions. An Illumina NovaSeq 6000 S4 flow cell was used to sequence the final libraries, which had first been combined to 3 nM. Per the source publication's procedure: Raw data preprocessing and quality control were performed with the immunoSEQ Analyzer. The analysis was limited to productive rearrangements, and each clonotype was defined by a unique CDR3 amino acid sequence. Repertoire clonality was estimated as the Gini-Simpson index, which was calculated using the R package tcR. Student's t test was used to compare Gini indices, and Pearson correlation was used to assess associations with tumor size change. Here the immuneACCESS table is served through TCRdb, limited to in-frame sequences with V and J called. Missing clones are a known gap in these copies; in checked studies unresolved V genes cover under half, and the rest lacks a known reason. V, J and clone size were drawn from that table, and D and trimming were deduced from the DNA. Present in this sample are around 81,000 clones, approximately 80% of which were seen just once. In total, the top ten clones hold 3% to 3.5% of the sample.

The sequences come from PBMCs, collected before nivolumab (anti-PD-1) treatment. This TCR came from a person aged 35-79 years with oral cavity squamous cell carcinoma. Rearrangement joined TRBV11-3 to TRBJ2-6, with an unclear D gene assignment. The nucleotides are TGTGCCAGCAGCCCGAGTAATGGGGCCAACGTCCTGACTTTC. Protein translation: CASSPSNGANVLTF.